Reported below is one TCR beta chain. The sample belongs to a study of human T cells and chemical hapten exposure. As for time point: patch test 1, 2 weeks after DPC sensitization. Treatment of the sample: therapeutic diphenylcyclopropenone sensitization with weekly scalp DPC. Extraction yielded total RNA from whole blood (unfractionated). Germline V gene lookup returns CDR1 SGHRS and CDR2 YFSETQ. CDR3 size: 14 residues. Trimming took 4 bases from V and 3 from J; bases not matched to a gene: 5. TCRdb processed the RACE reads anew with MiXCR; each CDR3 protein has one entry. The profile shows about 90,000 distinct CDR3 sequences, roughly a tenth of them singletons.

This material consisted of whole blood, taken in connection with sensitization to the hapten diphenylcyclopropenone (DPC). The chain employs TRBV5-1 and TRBJ2-5; the match to TRBD1 covers 8 bases. The receptor comes from a man aged 35 to 55 with alopecia areata. Some clones in this sample may be carry-over from other donors' samples. CDR3 sequence: CASSTGQAKETQYF. As DNA, the CDR3 is TGCGCCAGCAGCACGGGACAGGCGAAAGAGACCCAGTACTTC.